One and the same sample provided the 22 T cell receptor beta chains below, sequenced in a study of blood T cell repertoires in COVID-19. Produced via immunoSEQ multiplex PCR; TCRdb's table is partial and in-frame only. The repertoire consists of roughly 200,000 clones, with 76% occurring once and the leading ten covering roughly 8.8%. Sequencing was performed on peripheral blood. These receptors were obtained from a woman between 45 and 60 years old with active or convalescent COVID-19.

This clone was found a few times. This rearrangement joins TRBV7-8 to TRBJ1-4; possibly TRBD1 for D (5 bases). The CDR3 totals 15 residues. Germline CDR1 is SGHVS and CDR2 is FQNEAQ. V was clipped by 8 bases and J by 4 bases, with 17 bases between them. The CDR3 region has the DNA TGTGCCAGCGGTCTGGGAGGGACCCTTAATGAAAAACTGTTTTTT. Protein: CASGLGGTLNEKLFF.

The chain recombines TRBV24-1 with TRBJ1-5; D possibly corresponds to TRBD1 (5 bases). The CDR3 is made up of 13 amino acids. Per the germline V gene, CDR1 is KGHDR and CDR2 is SFDVKD. V was shortened by 6 bases and J by 2 bases, with 7 bases between the two germline ends. Here the CDR3 reads CATSLQGNQPQHF. CDR3 nucleotides: TGTGCCACCAGTCTACAGGGCAATCAGCCCCAGCATTTT.

The rearrangement joins TRBV12-3 or TRBV12-4 to TRBJ1-6; D might be TRBD1 (6 bases). V shed 10 bases and J shed 9 bases, with 13 bases lying between them. There are 12 residues in the CDR3. The CDR3 DNA follows: TGTGCCATCCTTAGGGGGACTTCACCCCTCCACTTT. Translating it yields CAILRGTSPLHF.

The chain links TRBV29-1 to TRBJ1-1; 7 nucleotides align to TRBD1. V lost 5 bases to trimming and J lost 2 bases; unmatched junction nucleotides: 5. CDR3 size: 13 residues. Germline V gives CDR1 SQVTM, CDR2 ANQGSEA. The CDR3 DNA reads as TGCAGCGTTCTGGGACAGTTAAACACTGAAGCTTTCTTT. Encoded protein: CSVLGQLNTEAFF.

This rearrangement joins TRBV7-2 to TRBJ2-1, with a possible D match to TRBD2 (6 bases). The V end was cut by 2 bases, the J end by 0 bases, with 11 bases between. The CDR3 covers 16 residues. The germline gives CDR1 SGHTA, CDR2 FQGNSA. This chain's CDR3 is CASSLMPAGSYNEQFF. CDR3 DNA sequence: TGTGCCAGCAGCTTAATGCCAGCGGGCTCCTACAATGAGCAGTTCTTC. Full variable domain (remainder filled in from reference TRBV7-2 and TRBJ2-1): GAGVSQSPSNKVTEKGKDVELRCDPISGHTALYWYRQSLGQGLEFLIYFQGNSAPDKSGLPSDRFSAERTGGSVSTLTIQRTQQEDSAVYLCASSLMPAGSYNEQFFGPGTRLTVL.

The CDR3 nucleotides are TGTGCCAGCAGCTTAAACGGTCTCGGTGCCTACGAGCAGTACTTC. It yields the protein CASSLNGLGAYEQYF. This chain joins TRBV7-2 and TRBJ2-7; D gene unclear. The CDR3 runs to 15 residues. Germline V gene lookup returns CDR1 SGHTA and CDR2 FQGNSA. V lost 2 bases and J lost 2, with 13 bases in between. Filled out from reference TRBV7-2 and TRBJ2-7, the complete variable domain reads GAGVSQSPSNKVTEKGKDVELRCDPISGHTALYWYRQSLGQGLEFLIYFQGNSAPDKSGLPSDRFSAERTGGSVSTLTIQRTQQEDSAVYLCASSLNGLGAYEQYFGPGTRLTVT.

The V gene is TRBV7-9, the J gene TRBJ2-2; 7 bases are shared with TRBD1. The CDR3 extends over 15 amino acids. Germline V gene lookup returns CDR1 SEHNR and CDR2 FQNEAQ (reference sequence). The V segment lost 5 bases and the J segment 5 bases; nucleotides outside the gene matches: 8. DNA for the CDR3: TGTGCCAGCAGCACGCCTCAGGGGGATACCGGGGAGCTGTTTTTT. Translation gives CASSTPQGDTGELFF.

In its sample, this clone was seen once. The chain has TRBV7-2 and TRBJ2-3; no definite D call. The CDR3 length is 14 residues. Trimming stripped 5 bases from V and 0 bases from J, with 9 bases between. CDR1 SGHTA and CDR2 FQGNSA come from the germline V gene. The CDR3 region has the DNA TGTGCCAGCAGCCCGGTAACTAGCACAGATACGCAGTATTTT. Its translation: CASSPVTSTDTQYF.

This chain uses TRBV24-1 with TRBJ2-1, with 7 bases fitting TRBD2. The germline V gene encodes CDR1 KGHDR and CDR2 SFDVKD. Unmatched junction bases numbered 9, after V lost 2 bases and J lost 6 bases. This CDR3 is built from 16 residues. The CDR3 region has the DNA TGTGCCACCAGTGATTGGCGGACTAGAAACCCCAATGAGCAGTTCTTC. Translation: CATSDWRTRNPNEQFF.

This clone was seen a few times. The chain joins TRBV7-9 to TRBJ2-7; possibly TRBD1 for D (6 bases). This CDR3 contains 15 residues. Germline CDR1 SEHNR, CDR2 FQNEAQ (reference sequence). V was shortened by 3 bases and J by 6 bases, with 18 bases between the two germline ends. CDR3 nucleotides: TGTGCCAGCAGCTTGAGATCGATGGGGGCGACCGAGCAGTACTTC. Protein: CASSLRSMGATEQYF. Filled out from reference TRBV7-9 and TRBJ2-7, the complete variable domain reads DTGVSQNPRHKITKRGQNVTFRCDPISEHNRLYWYRQTLGQGPEFLTYFQNEAQLEKSRLLSDRFSAERPKGSFSTLEIQRTEQGDSAMYLCASSLRSMGATEQYFGPGTRLTVT.

V gene TRBV19 combines with J gene TRBJ1-1; TRBD1 matches at 11 bases. CDR1 is LNHDA, CDR2 SQIVND, per germline (reference sequence). V lost 6 bases and J lost 7; bases outside the gene matches: 7. The CDR3 contains 14 residues. The CDR3 loop is CASSGQGASGEAFF. The CDR3, as DNA: TGTGCCAGTAGCGGACAGGGGGCAAGTGGTGAAGCTTTCTTT.

The chain couples TRBV6-5 to TRBJ1-6; D remains ambiguous. This CDR3 is 15 amino acids long. V lost 6 bases and J lost 0, with 9 bases in between. Per the germline V gene, CDR1 is MNHEY and CDR2 is SVGAGI. The CDR3: CASSPSVSYNSPLHF. DNA for the CDR3: TGTGCCAGCAGCCCCTCCGTCTCCTATAATTCACCCCTCCACTTT.

This chain connects TRBV27 to TRBJ1-1; a possible D gene is TRBD1 (5 bases). Trimming stripped 3 bases from V and 4 bases from J, with 9 bases between. Germline V gene data show CDR1 as MNHEY and CDR2 as SMNVEV (reference sequence). The CDR3 has 13 residues. The CDR3 reads CASSFGRGTEAFF. CDR3 in DNA: TGTGCCAGCAGTTTTGGGAGGGGCACTGAAGCTTTCTTT.

V is TRBV5-5 and J is TRBJ1-1; no firm D call. Germline V lookup: CDR1 SGHKS, CDR2 YYEKEE (reference sequence). V was trimmed by 0 bases and J by 5 bases, leaving 8 bases between them. This CDR3 has 13 amino acids. CDR3 residues: CASSLVGETEAFF. The CDR3 bases are TGTGCCAGCAGCTTGGTCGGGGAGACTGAAGCTTTCTTT.

V usage is TRBV19 and J usage is TRBJ1-5; 8 bases agree with TRBD1. Germline V gene lookup returns CDR1 LNHDA and CDR2 SQIVND (reference sequence). The trim removed 2 bases at V and 6 bases at J, leaving 6 bases unmatched. The CDR3 runs 15 residues. The CDR3 spells CASSIWQGAGQPQHF. CDR3 in DNA: TGTGCCAGTAGTATATGGCAGGGGGCTGGTCAGCCCCAGCATTTT.

This sequence joins TRBV6-2 or TRBV6-3 and TRBJ1-1; TRBD1 is a possible D gene (5 bases). The germline CDR1 and CDR2 sequences are MNHEY and SVGEGT. The V and J ends lost 5 bases and 0 bases respectively, with 10 bases between them. This CDR3 is built from 14 residues. The CDR3 DNA sequence: TGTGCCAGCAGTCCCTCCAGGGTGAACACTGAAGCTTTCTTT. Protein sequence: CASSPSRVNTEAFF.

This chain joins TRBV24-1 and TRBJ2-1; tentative D call: TRBD2 (5 bases). Trimming took 0 bases from V and 9 from J, leaving 8 bases between them. The length of the CDR3 is 13 residues. The germline V gene encodes CDR1 KGHDR and CDR2 SFDVKD. The CDR3 DNA sequence: TGTGCCACCAGTGATTTGGGTCTAGCTGAGCAGTTCTTC. Amino acid sequence: CATSDLGLAEQFF.

This clone was observed a few times. The chain employs TRBV18 and TRBJ1-1, with 8 positions matching TRBD1. CDR1 and CDR2 (germline): KGHSH, LQKENI. The CDR3 contains 15 residues. J was trimmed by 1 base and V by 4 bases; bases with no gene match: 5. The CDR3 sequence is CASSRDRGPNTEAFF. Here the CDR3 DNA reads TGTGCCAGCTCACGAGACAGGGGCCCGAACACTGAAGCTTTCTTT.

The chain joins TRBV20-1 to TRBJ2-1, with TRBD1 matching 7 bases. V lost 3 bases, J lost 2 bases, and 4 bases stayed unmatched. The germline gives CDR1 DFQATT, CDR2 SNEGSKA (reference sequence). This CDR3 comprises 14 residues. This chain's CDR3 is CSASDRVAYNEQFF. The DNA of the CDR3 is TGCAGTGCTAGTGACAGGGTGGCCTACAATGAGCAGTTCTTC.

The chain has TRBV6-2 or TRBV6-3 and TRBJ2-7; a possible D gene is TRBD1 (6 bases). This CDR3 has 19 residues. With 0 bases removed from V and 4 bases from J, the gap between germline ends came to 25 bases. Germline CDR1 reads MNHEY; CDR2 reads SVGEGT. The CDR3 DNA is TGTGCCAGCAGTTACTCCCCGGGACATCAAATCAGAGGGGTTTACGAGCAGTACTTC. Translation gives CASSYSPGHQIRGVYEQYF.

The gene calls are TRBV7-3 and TRBJ1-2; 7 bases are shared with TRBD1. There are 15 residues in the CDR3. The V and J ends lost 5 bases and 14 bases, in that order; junction bases with no gene match: 20. CDR1 and CDR2 from the germline V gene are SGHTA and FQGTGA. The CDR3 DNA sequence: TGTGCCAGCAGCCTCTACGGCGGGGACAGAAGTGGGGGTACCTTC. It yields the protein CASSLYGGDRSGGTF.

The chain employs TRBV2 and TRBJ1-1, with 7 bases aligning to TRBD1. CDR3 length: 12 amino acids. V shed 6 bases, J shed 7 bases, and the junction held 5 bases outside the gene matches. From germline, CDR1 is SNHLY and CDR2 FYNNEI. The CDR3: CASSPTGREAFF. The CDR3 coding sequence is TGTGCCAGCAGCCCGACAGGGCGTGAAGCTTTCTTT.